This paragraph reports one T cell receptor beta chain. Many counts were recorded for this clonotype. Its specific antigen is unknown. Base qualities were left out, and no much larger clone turns up one base away. This entry belongs to a study of T cells in Graves' hyperthyroidism and ophthalmopathy (dated by TCRdb to about 2019). Background on the whole study: Peripheral blood was sampled at the time of initial diagnosis, prior to any treatment. To identify distinguishing TCR V-J signatures, a discovery cohort of about 95 patients was used, comprising 43 with Graves' ophthalmopathy and 57 with stable Graves' hyperthyroidism. Whether ophthalmopathy could be predicted prospectively was tested in an independent validation cohort made up of roughly 19 hyperthyroidism patients plus 17 patients who later progressed to ophthalmopathy. The roughly 90 discovery patients were divided at random into training and test sets in a 7:3 ratio. The study also compared thyroid tissue and blood T-cell repertoires from more than five Graves' hyperthyroidism patients. Following sampling, methimazole starting at 30 mg daily was given to hyperthyroidism patients, and high-dose intravenous methylprednisolone was given to ophthalmopathy patients. TCR Vbeta CDR3 sequencing of 140 or so peripheral blood samples (43 ophthalmopathy, roughly 74 hyperthyroidism and some 17 progressor patients) is reported in the paper.

Trimming removed 0 bases from V and 8 bases from J, leaving 16 bases between the germline ends. Counted from cysteine to phenylalanine, this CDR3 has 15 amino acids. The read is trimmed to its CDR3 DNA, 45 bases read in frame from base 1. The germline V gene gives CDR1 as MNHEY and CDR2 as SVGEGT. Overall study outcomes, separate from this receptor: In validation, the model predicted progression to ophthalmopathy with 65% to 71% sensitivity and roughly 72% specificity, a median of roughly seven months before onset. A 13 V-J signature model separated ophthalmopathy from stable hyperthyroidism, with around 90% sensitivity and roughly 84% specificity in cross-validation and 80%/75% in testing. Blood samples also contained most of the expanded thyroid clonotypes (frequency above 0.001), which suggests that blood repertoires may reflect thyroid immune responses. Sample size was not statistically predetermined, and investigators were not blinded to group allocation.

Amplification of TCR beta CDR3 regions was carried out from RNA transcripts. A first-round RT-PCR of the TCR CDR3 used the HTBI primer set with the Qiagen OneStep RT-PCR kit. The libraries were constructed in a second round of multiplex PCR and then size-selected and purified. Sequencing of the libraries was done on an Illumina HiSeq2000 using paired-end 100 bp reads. Regarding the original processing steps: SOAPnuke was used to process the raw data, with reads discarded if the reads contained adapters or uncalled bases, had a mean Phred below 15, or lacked an exact constant-primer or identifier match. COPE v1.2.5 was used to merge the high-quality paired reads, and each unique nucleotide sequence was defined as a clonotype. MiTCR v1.1 was used to align clonotypes to the IMGT TRBV, TRBD and TRBJ reference segments. The analysis was restricted to V-J combinations with a frequency above 0.0001, which together covered 99.2% of the repertoires. The TCS score was defined as F50 (clonal expansion) divided by E x V (chaos), with BLOSUM62-based TCRdist calculated between CDR3 peptides within each V-J. Welch's t-statistics and random forest reduced roughly 530 V-J features to 13, which were used in a naive Bayes classifier (R e1071). Thyroid-blood repertoire similarity was quantified with the Morisita-Horn index. TCRdb reprocessing: public reads trimmed at Q25 with fastp, clones called with MiXCR, in-frame beta chains kept. CDR3 protein sequences are deduplicated, and each keeps its most common genes and DNA. The V and J calls and clone size are TCRdb's, not the authors'. The sample table lists fewer than 750,000 distinct CDR3 sequences, over 12% of them with a count of one. The top ten constitute about 3.9% of the sample.

Ophthalmopathy patients had moderately to severely active disease, Clinical Activity Score of at least 3, NOSPECS grade of at least 4, and duration under 3 months. Patients with uncontrolled infections, other autoimmune diseases, pregnancy or lactation were excluded. Diagnoses were based on clinical symptoms, serum thyroxine and TRAb, thyroid ultrasound and orbital computed tomography. PBMCs were separated from roughly 10 ml of fresh peripheral blood using Ficoll-Paque density gradient centrifugation. Trizol reagent was used to extract total RNA, and RNA quality was then checked on an Agilent 2100 Bioanalyzer.

This chain is built from TRBV6-2 or TRBV6-3 and TRBJ1-2; the D gene is unclear. The material sequenced was blood. The TCR comes from a woman in her thirties or forties with Graves' ophthalmopathy. The DNA sequence is TGTGCCAGCAGTTACTCGCCCAGACTCGGTCGAGGCTACACCTTC. It encodes CASSYSPRLGRGYTF.